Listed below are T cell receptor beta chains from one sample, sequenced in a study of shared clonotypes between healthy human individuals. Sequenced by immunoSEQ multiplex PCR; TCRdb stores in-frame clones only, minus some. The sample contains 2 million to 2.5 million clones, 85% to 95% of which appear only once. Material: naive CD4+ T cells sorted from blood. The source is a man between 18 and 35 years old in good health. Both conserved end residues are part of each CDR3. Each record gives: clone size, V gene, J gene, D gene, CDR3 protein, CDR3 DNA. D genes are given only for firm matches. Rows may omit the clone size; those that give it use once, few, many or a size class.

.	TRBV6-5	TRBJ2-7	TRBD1	CASSYTGQGSYEQYF	TGTGCCAGCAGTTACACGGGACAGGGTTCCTACGAGCAGTACTTC
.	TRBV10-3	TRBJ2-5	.	CAISEGSRETQYF	TGTGCCATCAGTGAAGGGAGTAGGGAGACCCAGTACTTC
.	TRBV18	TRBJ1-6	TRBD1	CASSPSGTVYNSPLHF	TGTGCCAGCTCACCCTCCGGGACAGTTTATAATTCACCCCTCCACTTT
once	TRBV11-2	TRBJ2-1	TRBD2	CASSLAVIAGGRYNEQFF	TGTGCCAGCAGCTTAGCGGTAATAGCGGGGGGGCGCTACAATGAGCAGTTCTTC
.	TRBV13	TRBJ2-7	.	CASSFRDRPYEQYF	TGTGCCAGCAGCTTCCGGGACCGTCCCTACGAGCAGTACTTC
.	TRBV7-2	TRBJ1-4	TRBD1	CASSNSGTAKEKLFF	TGTGCCAGCAGCAACTCCGGGACAGCCAAGGAAAAACTGTTTTTT
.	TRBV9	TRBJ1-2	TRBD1	CASSGRGQARGYGYTF	TGTGCCAGCAGCGGTCGGGGACAGGCCCGCGGGTATGGCTACACCTTC
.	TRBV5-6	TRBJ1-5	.	CASSLTGSNQPQHF	TGTGCCAGCAGCTTGACAGGGTCCAATCAGCCCCAGCATTTT
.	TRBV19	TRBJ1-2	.	CASSAVGYGYTF	TGTGCCAGTAGCGCCGTCGGCTATGGCTACACCTTC
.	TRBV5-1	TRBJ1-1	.	CASSLRPRNTEAFF	TGCGCCAGCAGCTTGAGACCGAGGAACACTGAAGCTTTCTTT
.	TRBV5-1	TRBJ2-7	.	CASSLSQRAYEQYF	TGCGCCAGCAGCTTAAGCCAAAGGGCCTACGAGCAGTACTTC
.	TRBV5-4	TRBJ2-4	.	CASSLDKNIQYF	TGTGCCAGCAGCTTAGATAAAAACATTCAGTACTTC